This TCR beta chain was sequenced during a study of CD8 T cells in ankylosing spondylitis. Germline V gene lookup returns CDR1 SQVTM and CDR2 ANQGSEA. V lost 1 base to trimming and J lost 8 bases, with 11 bases between them. The CDR3 has 12 amino acids. Points from the study as a whole: Researchers report that disease-linked clones proved CD8+ and relatively rare in peripheral blood. Significant enrichment of disease-linked clones was reported in matched ankylosing spondylitis synovial fluid. Eight highly homologous variants formed a TCR beta motif that appeared characteristic of ankylosing spondylitis blood.

Quantitative 5'-RACE with molecular barcodes produced the TCR beta libraries. MiXCR was run by TCRdb on the 5' RACE reads, yielding one entry per CDR3 protein. The sample contains more than 650,000 distinct CDR3 sequences, about 10% of which appear only once. This clonotype was detected a few times. Antigen unknown. This sequence was found in a male donor with ankylosing spondylitis. V usage is TRBV29-1 and J usage is TRBJ1-2; weak D call: TRBD1 (5 bases). Sequencing input: blood, either unsorted or a sorted T cell fraction (not recorded which). The CDR3 here is CSVEGQGRGYTF. CDR3 DNA sequence: TGCAGCGTTGAAGGCCAGGGAAGAGGCTACACCTTC.